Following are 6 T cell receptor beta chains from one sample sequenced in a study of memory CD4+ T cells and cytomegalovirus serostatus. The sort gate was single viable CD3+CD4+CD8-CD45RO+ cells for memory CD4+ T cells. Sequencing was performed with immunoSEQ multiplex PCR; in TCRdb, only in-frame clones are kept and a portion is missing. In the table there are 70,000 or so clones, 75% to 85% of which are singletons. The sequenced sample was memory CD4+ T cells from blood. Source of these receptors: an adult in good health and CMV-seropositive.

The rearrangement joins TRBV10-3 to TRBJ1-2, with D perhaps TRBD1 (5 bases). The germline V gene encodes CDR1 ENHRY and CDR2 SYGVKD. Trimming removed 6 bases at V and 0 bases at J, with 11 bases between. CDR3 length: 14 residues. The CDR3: CAIRGEQTNYGYTF. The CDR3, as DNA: TGTGCCATCAGGGGGGAACAGACTAACTATGGCTACACCTTC.

CDR3 in amino acids: CASSIGGYGANVLTF. CDR3 in DNA: TGTGCCAGTAGTATTGGGGGGTATGGGGCCAACGTCCTGACTTTC. The chain combines TRBV19 with TRBJ2-6, with D possibly TRBD2 on 6 matching bases. The germline CDR1 and CDR2 sequences are LNHDA and SQIVND (reference sequence). CDR3 length equals 15 residues. Trimming stripped 3 bases from V and 3 bases from J, with 9 bases between.

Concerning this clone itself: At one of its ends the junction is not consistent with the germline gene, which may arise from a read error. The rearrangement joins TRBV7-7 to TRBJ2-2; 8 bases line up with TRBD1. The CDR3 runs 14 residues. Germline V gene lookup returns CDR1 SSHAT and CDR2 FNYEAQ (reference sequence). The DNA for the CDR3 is TGTGCTAGCAGCTCGGGACAGGTAGCCGGGGAGCTGTTTTTT. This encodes CASSSGQVAGELFF.

The CDR3 sequence is CASSQGMGENYEQYV. In nucleotides, the CDR3 is TGTGCCAGCAGCCAAGGAATGGGGGAGAACTACGAGCAGTACGTC. The rearrangement uses TRBV14 and TRBJ2-7, with D possibly being TRBD1 or TRBD2 (5 bases each). The CDR3 is 15 residues long. V shed 1 base and J shed 3 bases, with 13 bases lying between them. Germline V gene sequence: CDR1 SGHDN, CDR2 FVKESK.

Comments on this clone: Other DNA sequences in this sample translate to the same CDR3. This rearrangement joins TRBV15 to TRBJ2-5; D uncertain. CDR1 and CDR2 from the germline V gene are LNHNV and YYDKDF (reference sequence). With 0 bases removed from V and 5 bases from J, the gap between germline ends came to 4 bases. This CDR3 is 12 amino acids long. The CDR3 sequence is CATSRDQETQYF. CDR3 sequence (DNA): TGTGCCACCAGCAGAGATCAGGAGACCCAGTACTTC.

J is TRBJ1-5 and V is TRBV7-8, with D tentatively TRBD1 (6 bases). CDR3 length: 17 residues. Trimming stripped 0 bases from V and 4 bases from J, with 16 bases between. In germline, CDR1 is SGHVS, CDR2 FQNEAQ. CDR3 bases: TGTGCCAGCAGCTTAGCAGGCTGGACAGTGGGAAATCAGCCCCAGCATTTT. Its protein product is CASSLAGWTVGNQPQHF.